This entry is about one T cell receptor (beta chain). What it binds is unknown. CDR1 is MNHEY, CDR2 SVGAGI, per germline. The V gene end was trimmed by 6 bases and the J gene end by 1 base; junction bases not matched to a gene: 5. The CDR3 loop spans 14 amino acids. The data were taken from a study of pediatric ulcerative colitis. The study's findings and limits: Blood samples from a couple of patients yielded substantially fewer templates and were excluded from blood-rectal overlap analysis. A couple of rectal clonotypes were found only in ulcerative colitis patients, all of them. Ulcerative colitis patients shared more blood-rectal clones than controls.

Before the diagnostic colonoscopy, ulcerative colitis patients were free of immunosuppressive medication. This table comes from immunoSEQ multiplex PCR, and its TCRdb copy is limited to in-frame clones, with some not included. This sample has 55,000 to 80,000 clones; around 80% occur once, and the top ten carry around 5%. The sequence came from a boy younger than 18 with moderate ulcerative colitis. Sequencing was done on a sample of blood. The chain carries TRBV6-5 and TRBJ2-7; 8 nucleotides line up with TRBD1. As DNA, the CDR3 is TGTGCCAGCAGCCGGGGACAGGAGTCCTACGAGCAGTACTTC. Translated: CASSRGQESYEQYF.